The rows below give T cell receptor beta chains drawn from one sample of a study of cytomegalovirus exposure and HLA in healthy donors. Measured with immunoSEQ multiplex PCR; TCRdb has only the in-frame clones, and not every one. The sample includes about 220,000 clones, roughly 87% seen only once; the top ten take approximately 5.3%. Source material: PBMCs. The receptor set was obtained from a woman between 40 and 50 years old in good health and CMV-seropositive. Both conserved end residues are part of each CDR3. D genes are given only for firm matches. Part of the rows lack a size; the others show once, few, many or a class for expanded clones.

D gene: TRBD2; V gene: TRBV11-3; clone size: .; J gene: TRBJ2-1; CDR3 DNA: TGTGCCAGCAGCTCTATAGCGGGAGTAAGATTAAATGAGCAGTTCTTC; CDR3 protein: CASSSIAGVRLNEQFF
D gene: TRBD1; V gene: TRBV5-4; clone size: .; J gene: TRBJ2-5; CDR3 DNA: TGTGCCAGCAGCTTGGTAGGGACAGGGGAAGAGACCCAGTACTTC; CDR3 protein: CASSLVGTGEETQYF
D gene: .; V gene: TRBV2; clone size: .; J gene: TRBJ2-7; CDR3 DNA: TGTGCCAGCAGGGCGGTAGCCTACGAGCAGTACTTC; CDR3 protein: CASRAVAYEQYF
D gene: TRBD1; V gene: TRBV7-2; clone size: .; J gene: TRBJ2-2; CDR3 DNA: TGTGCCAGCAGCTCTACAGGGGCGAACACCGGGGAGCTGTTTTTT; CDR3 protein: CASSSTGANTGELFF
D gene: .; V gene: TRBV7-9; clone size: .; J gene: TRBJ2-2; CDR3 DNA: TGTGCCAGCAGCTTAGTAGAGACAGGCGTCACCGGGGAGCTGTTTTTT; CDR3 protein: CASSLVETGVTGELFF
D gene: .; V gene: TRBV4-3; clone size: .; J gene: TRBJ1-2; CDR3 DNA: TGCGCCAGCAGCCAAGAAGACGGGATTAACTATGGCTACACCTTC; CDR3 protein: CASSQEDGINYGYTF
D gene: .; V gene: TRBV7-3; clone size: .; J gene: TRBJ1-1; CDR3 DNA: TGTGCCAGCAGCTTAAGTTCGGGGAACACTGAAGCTTTCTTT; CDR3 protein: CASSLSSGNTEAFF
D gene: TRBD1; V gene: TRBV4-2; clone size: .; J gene: TRBJ1-3; CDR3 DNA: TGTGCCAGCAGCGACGATGGGGACAGGGGTCTAATGATGGGAAACACCATATATTTT; CDR3 protein: CASSDDGDRGLMMGNTIYF
D gene: TRBD1; V gene: TRBV5-1; clone size: .; J gene: TRBJ1-1; CDR3 DNA: TGCGCCAGCAGCACGGGGACAGGGAAGGAGTACACTGAAGCTTTCTTT; CDR3 protein: CASSTGTGKEYTEAFF
D gene: .; V gene: TRBV6-5; clone size: few; J gene: TRBJ2-5; CDR3 DNA: TGTGCCAGCACTACAGGGCGAGGAGAGACCCAGTACTTC; CDR3 protein: CASTTGRGETQYF
D gene: .; V gene: TRBV5-1; clone size: .; J gene: TRBJ2-5; CDR3 DNA: TGCGCCAGCAGCTTGGACCAGGGGTTCGAGACCCAGTACTTC; CDR3 protein: CASSLDQGFETQYF
D gene: .; V gene: TRBV30; clone size: .; J gene: TRBJ1-2; CDR3 DNA: TGTGCCTGGAGTGTACCCAGATTCTATGGCTACACCTTC; CDR3 protein: CAWSVPRFYGYTF
D gene: .; V gene: TRBV29-1; clone size: .; J gene: TRBJ1-2; CDR3 DNA: TGCAGCGTTGAGGGAGGGAAGGGCTTTGGCTACACCTTC; CDR3 protein: CSVEGGKGFGYTF
D gene: .; V gene: TRBV5-8; clone size: .; J gene: TRBJ1-1; CDR3 DNA: TGTGCCAGCAGCTTGGGGGTAGCCTCGAACACTGAAGCTTTCTTT; CDR3 protein: CASSLGVASNTEAFF
D gene: TRBD2; V gene: TRBV7-6; clone size: .; J gene: TRBJ2-7; CDR3 DNA: TGTGCCAGCAGCTTTGCAAGCGGGGGAACCTACGAGCAGTACTTC; CDR3 protein: CASSFASGGTYEQYF
D gene: .; V gene: TRBV6-1; clone size: .; J gene: TRBJ2-5; CDR3 DNA: TGTGCCAGCAGTGAAGCGGTCCGGTCCGTGGAGACCCAGTACTTC; CDR3 protein: CASSEAVRSVETQYF
D gene: TRBD2; V gene: TRBV2; clone size: .; J gene: TRBJ2-1; CDR3 DNA: TGTGCCAGCAGTTCTCCGGGCTTACTAGCGGGCAAAGGGTTTCGCGCCGACAATGAGCAGTTCTTC; CDR3 protein: CASSSPGLLAGKGFRADNEQFF
D gene: .; V gene: TRBV25-1; clone size: .; J gene: TRBJ1-6; CDR3 DNA: TGTGCCAGCAGAGAGGGTTTCGGTAGCTCCTATAATTCACCCCTCCACTTT; CDR3 protein: CASREGFGSSYNSPLHF
D gene: TRBD2; V gene: TRBV5-1; clone size: .; J gene: TRBJ2-7; CDR3 DNA: TGCGCCAGCAGCTTGGGACTAGCGGACGAGCAGTACTTC; CDR3 protein: CASSLGLADEQYF
D gene: .; V gene: TRBV6-6; clone size: .; J gene: TRBJ2-3; CDR3 DNA: TGTGCCAGCAGTTACGAGGCCCCCCGGGGTGCAGATACGCAGTATTTT; CDR3 protein: CASSYEAPRGADTQYF
D gene: TRBD1; V gene: TRBV6-1; clone size: .; J gene: TRBJ2-3; CDR3 DNA: TGTGCCAGCAGCCTCGGACAGGGAGCAGATACGCAGTATTTT; CDR3 protein: CASSLGQGADTQYF
D gene: TRBD2; V gene: TRBV5-1; clone size: .; J gene: TRBJ2-7; CDR3 DNA: TGCGCCAGCAGGCCGTTCGGTGGCGGGGGCTCCTACGAGCAGTACTTC; CDR3 protein: CASRPFGGGGSYEQYF
D gene: .; V gene: TRBV10-2; clone size: .; J gene: TRBJ1-1; CDR3 DNA: TGCGCCAGCAGAACCCCGGGACACAACACTGAAGCTTTCTTT; CDR3 protein: CASRTPGHNTEAFF
D gene: TRBD1; V gene: TRBV28; clone size: .; J gene: TRBJ2-5; CDR3 DNA: TGTGCCAGCAGTCCGACAGGGGGCCGGGAGACCCAGTACTTC; CDR3 protein: CASSPTGGRETQYF
D gene: .; V gene: TRBV10-3; clone size: .; J gene: TRBJ2-1; CDR3 DNA: TGTGCCTCCCTCGGGGGAAATGAGCAGTTCTTC; CDR3 protein: CASLGGNEQFF
D gene: TRBD1; V gene: TRBV4-3; clone size: few; J gene: TRBJ1-2; CDR3 DNA: TGCGCCAGCAGCCAAATGCCCTTATGGCAGGGGGAGTGGTATGGCTACACCTTC; CDR3 protein: CASSQMPLWQGEWYGYTF
D gene: .; V gene: TRBV7-2; clone size: .; J gene: TRBJ2-7; CDR3 DNA: TGTGCCAGCAGCTTACCCGGTGCGGGCGAGCAGTACTTC; CDR3 protein: CASSLPGAGEQYF
D gene: .; V gene: TRBV4-1; clone size: .; J gene: TRBJ1-2; CDR3 DNA: TGCGCCAGCAGCCAAAGTGCAGCTAACTATGGCTACACCTTC; CDR3 protein: CASSQSAANYGYTF
D gene: .; V gene: TRBV5-1; clone size: .; J gene: TRBJ2-3; CDR3 DNA: TGCGCCAGCAGCTTGGCCCGACGGGGAGATACGCAGTATTTT; CDR3 protein: CASSLARRGDTQYF
D gene: TRBD2; V gene: TRBV7-3; clone size: few; J gene: TRBJ2-5; CDR3 DNA: TGTGCCAGCAGCGTTGGACTAGCGGGGGGGCAAGGGGAGACCCAGTACTTC; CDR3 protein: CASSVGLAGGQGETQYF
D gene: .; V gene: TRBV27; clone size: .; J gene: TRBJ2-7; CDR3 DNA: TGTGCCAGCAGTTTCGCACCCGGACAACCCTACGAGCAGTACTTC; CDR3 protein: CASSFAPGQPYEQYF
D gene: .; V gene: TRBV4-2; clone size: .; J gene: TRBJ1-2; CDR3 DNA: TGTGCCAGCAGCCAAGAGGATCGGGGGAACTATGGCTACACCTTC; CDR3 protein: CASSQEDRGNYGYTF
D gene: TRBD2; V gene: TRBV13; clone size: .; J gene: TRBJ2-3; CDR3 DNA: TGTGCCAGCAGCCTCGGACTAGCGGGGGGGCCGGATACGCAGTATTTT; CDR3 protein: CASSLGLAGGPDTQYF
D gene: .; V gene: TRBV11-3; clone size: few; J gene: TRBJ2-5; CDR3 DNA: TGTGCCAGCACCTGGGGGGATACCTCCCAAGAGACCCAGTACTTC; CDR3 protein: CASTWGDTSQETQYF
D gene: TRBD1; V gene: TRBV4-3; clone size: .; J gene: TRBJ1-1; CDR3 DNA: TGCGCCAGCAGCCAAGACTCCCTAGGGACAGGGGGCTTTATGAACACTGAAGCTTTCTTT; CDR3 protein: CASSQDSLGTGGFMNTEAFF
D gene: .; V gene: TRBV13; clone size: .; J gene: TRBJ2-4; CDR3 DNA: TGTGCCAGCAGCAAACAAAAAAACATTCAGTACTTC; CDR3 protein: CASSKQKNIQYF
D gene: .; V gene: TRBV10-3; clone size: once; J gene: TRBJ1-6; CDR3 DNA: TGTGCCATTCAGGAGAGGGGGAGGGATTCACCCCTCCACTTT; CDR3 protein: CAIQERGRDSPLHF
D gene: .; V gene: TRBV4-2; clone size: few; J gene: TRBJ1-1; CDR3 DNA: TGTGCCAGCAGCCAATCTGGACAAGAAGTTCCTGAAGCTTTCTTT; CDR3 protein: CASSQSGQEVPEAFF
D gene: .; V gene: TRBV6-5; clone size: few; J gene: TRBJ1-2; CDR3 DNA: TGTGCCAGCAGGGCGGGGCTTTCTAACTATGGCTACACCTTC; CDR3 protein: CASRAGLSNYGYTF
D gene: .; V gene: TRBV4-1; clone size: few; J gene: TRBJ2-3; CDR3 DNA: TGCGCCAGCAGCCAAGACCGGGGCGGGGGCAGCACAGATACGCAGTATTTT; CDR3 protein: CASSQDRGGGSTDTQYF
D gene: TRBD1; V gene: TRBV4-1; clone size: .; J gene: TRBJ1-2; CDR3 DNA: TGCGCCAGCAGCCAACTCACGGCCCCGGGACAGGGGGCGTACGGTTTTCACTATGGCTACACCTTC; CDR3 protein: CASSQLTAPGQGAYGFHYGYTF
D gene: TRBD1; V gene: TRBV11-3; clone size: .; J gene: TRBJ2-7; CDR3 DNA: TGTGCCAGCAGCTCGTCGGACAGGATGGACGAGCAGTACTTC; CDR3 protein: CASSSSDRMDEQYF
D gene: .; V gene: TRBV18; clone size: .; J gene: TRBJ2-2; CDR3 DNA: TGTGCCAGCTCACCCCGGACTGGTGGGACCGGGGAGCTGTTTTTT; CDR3 protein: CASSPRTGGTGELFF
D gene: TRBD2; V gene: TRBV27; clone size: .; J gene: TRBJ2-5; CDR3 DNA: TGTGCCAGCAGTTCGGGAGGGGGAGAGACCCAGTACTTC; CDR3 protein: CASSSGGGETQYF
D gene: .; V gene: TRBV5-4; clone size: .; J gene: TRBJ2-7; CDR3 DNA: TGTGCCAGCAGCCTTGACTACGGCTACGAGCAGTACTTC; CDR3 protein: CASSLDYGYEQYF